This TCR beta chain was obtained from a study of regulatory T cells in long-lasting Graves disease (TCRdb year 2021). At the level of the whole study: Newly diagnosed Graves' disease patients had taken antithyroid drugs for less than 3 months. The study was conducted in China and was registered as a clinical trial. A total of roughly 35 samples underwent TCR sequencing: around 13 from persistent and roughly 20 from newly diagnosed Graves' disease patients. Persistent Graves' disease patients were compared with newly diagnosed Graves' disease patients by peripheral blood TCR sequencing and RNA sequencing.

The sample's time point, from its label and the paper: newly diagnosed GD, antithyroid drugs for less than 3 months. For both TCR sequencing and RNA sequencing, RNA was extracted from PBMCs using TRIzol. The diagnosis of Graves' disease followed American Thyroid Association guidelines. Patients for the study were recruited at an endocrinology department in Xi'an, China. Each patient gave around 9.2 milliliters of peripheral blood, collected in an EDTA anticoagulant tube. Ficoll Paque Plus density gradient separation was used to isolate PBMCs, and no additional T cell sorting was done. An Agilent 2100 Bioanalyzer and agarose gel were used to check RNA quality, while a NanoDrop 2000 measured RNA concentration. Study-wide findings and limitations: Only peripheral blood was studied, because thyroid tissue, the primary lesion, was inaccessible. Sequencing and analysis were restricted to the TCR beta chain. The authors acknowledged the small sample size as a limitation that may reduce accuracy. More public clonotypes were shared among persistent patients (more than 2,500) than among newly diagnosed patients (966). Preferential use of TRBV28, TRBJ1-2 and TRBJ2-5 was observed in persistent disease, whereas TRBV20-1 and TRBJ2-1 were favored in newly diagnosed disease. Persistent Graves' disease patients showed lower TCR Shannon entropy and fewer highly expanded clones than newly diagnosed patients, suggesting clonal expansion.

Libraries were prepared through multiplex PCR. Sequenced using an Illumina HiSeq 4000. TCR beta libraries were built with iRepertoire HTBI primers and Arm-PCR amplification of CDR3 regions. Gel purification was performed on PCR products prior to sequencing. The published analysis was carried out like this. A total of 62 TRBV and approximately 15 TRBJ segments were identified across samples and were used for gene usage analysis of CDR3 amino acid clonotypes. COPE and FqMerger were used to merge filtered high-quality paired reads into contigs. Contigs were aligned with BLAST to IMGT TRBV, TRBD and TRBJ reference genes, and CDR3 was defined per IMGT. Any clonotype with a frequency above 0.1% was classified as a highly expanded clone. Repertoire diversity was measured by Shannon entropy, and V-J evenness by the Gini coefficient. Public clonotypes were defined as clonotypes shared by more than one individual. Starting from the raw public reads, TCRdb applied fastp trimming at Q25, assembled clones with MiXCR and retained in-frame beta chains. CDR3 protein duplicates are merged, each entry listing the most common genes and DNA. The V and J calls were determined by TCRdb, not by the authors. The sample table records around 320,000 distinct CDR3 sequences; around 17% of these occur just once. The biggest ten clones account for roughly 30% of the sample.

Turning to this clonotype: Which antigen it targets is not known. Nothing much larger sits one base from this clone, and base qualities are not available.

CDR1 and CDR2 are drawn from the germline V gene: MDHEN, SYDVKM. V is shortened by 5 bases, J by 1 base, and the region joining them spans 10 bases. Including cysteine and phenylalanine, the CDR3 has 14 amino acids. The retained sequence is limited to the CDR3, 42 bases, with the frame set at the first base. These data also featured in a second study, about T cells in Graves' hyperthyroidism and ophthalmopathy. The second publication reports: Graves' hyperthyroidism was defined as stable when no progression to ophthalmopathy occurred over 18 months of follow-up. Hyperthyroidism patients were newly diagnosed, with disease duration under 2 months, and aged 18 to 65 years. Exclusion was applied to patients with uncontrolled infections, other autoimmune diseases, pregnancy or lactation. Clinical symptoms, serum thyroxine and TRAb, thyroid ultrasound, and orbital computed tomography formed the basis for the diagnoses. A first-round RT-PCR of the TCR CDR3 used the HTBI primer set with the Qiagen OneStep RT-PCR kit. Blood samples also contained most of the expanded thyroid clonotypes (frequency above 0.001), which suggests that blood repertoires may reflect thyroid immune responses. A model built on a 13 V-J signature distinguished ophthalmopathy from stable hyperthyroidism, reaching 85% to 90% sensitivity and around 81% specificity in cross-validation and 80%/75% in testing. During validation, the model predicted progression to ophthalmopathy a median of roughly six months ahead of onset, with roughly 65% sensitivity and 72% to 80% specificity. To identify distinguishing TCR V-J signatures, a discovery cohort of around 98 patients was used, comprising 40 to 45 with Graves' ophthalmopathy and under 60 with stable Graves' hyperthyroidism. Prospective prediction of ophthalmopathy was tested in an independent validation cohort consisting of 18 to 20 hyperthyroidism patients and around 16 patients who later progressed to ophthalmopathy. The 75 to 100 discovery patients were randomly divided into training and test sets at a 7:3 ratio. In addition, the study compared T-cell repertoires in thyroid tissue and in blood from several Graves' hyperthyroidism patients. After blood sampling, hyperthyroidism patients were treated with methimazole at a starting dose of 30 mg daily, and ophthalmopathy patients were treated with high-dose intravenous methylprednisolone. The libraries were constructed in a second round of multiplex PCR and then size-selected and purified. Paired-end sequencing of the libraries was performed with 100 bp reads on an Illumina HiSeq2000. SOAPnuke was used to process the raw data, throwing out any read that contained adapters or uncalled bases, had a mean Phred below 15, or lacked an exact constant-primer or identifier match. High-quality paired reads were merged with COPE v1.2.5, and unique nucleotide sequences were defined as clonotypes. Clonotypes were aligned to IMGT TRBV, TRBD and TRBJ reference segments using MiTCR v1.1. The analysis was restricted to V-J combinations with a frequency above 0.0001, which together covered 99.2% of the repertoires. A TCS score was defined as the ratio between F50 (clonal expansion) and ExV (chaos), using BLOSUM62-based TCRdist between CDR3 peptides within each V-J. Welch's t-statistics and random forest reduced fewer than 600 V-J features to 10 to 15, which were used in a naive Bayes classifier (R e1071). Sample size was not statistically predetermined, and blinding of investigators to group allocation was not performed. The paper reports TCR Vbeta CDR3 sequencing of roughly 140 peripheral blood samples: some 44 ophthalmopathy, 75 to 80 hyperthyroidism and approximately 17 progressor patients.

Sequenced material: peripheral blood mononuclear cells (PBMCs), taken at new diagnosis, from a patient treated with antithyroid drugs. The sequence came from a middle-aged man with Graves disease. Donor details come from another sample of the same person, matched by shared clones. The chain is encoded by TRBV28 joined to TRBJ2-3, with the identity of the D gene unclear. The CDR3 sequence is CASSGRTGTDTQYF. The nucleotides are TGTGCCAGCAGTGGACGGACCGGCACAGATACGCAGTATTTT.